Included here is one TCR beta chain sequence, with context. As handled by the study authors: From reference gene primer amplification, estimates of nucleated cell counts were derived. Data came from immunoSEQ multiplex PCR; TCRdb stores just in-frame clones and leaves some out. Clone size and V and J calls were adopted from that table, with D and trimming inferred from the DNA. The data show a few hundred thousand clones, 87% seen once. This sample was included in a study of blood T cell repertoires in COVID-19. Study as a whole: Samples taken during acute and convalescent COVID-19 were collected in the United States, Italy and Spain. T cells, B-cell-depleted T cells, or PBMCs supplied cDNA or gDNA.

Germline CDR1 reads LGHNA; CDR2 reads YNFKEQ. The CDR3 consists of 15 residues. V gave up 1 base and J gave up 8 bases, with 12 bases separating them. This receptor was obtained from a man aged 18-30 years with active or convalescent COVID-19. V usage is TRBV4-2 and J usage is TRBJ1-6; tentatively, D is TRBD1 (5 bases). Sample: peripheral blood. CDR3 bases: TGTGCCAGCAGCCAAGGGACAACCTTGGATTCACCCCTCCACTTT. It encodes CASSQGTTLDSPLHF.